This TCR beta chain came from a study of cytomegalovirus exposure and HLA in healthy donors (dated by TCRdb to 2016 to 2017). Looking at the study overall: In an earlier analysis of under 600 of the donors, 276 Gb of sequence data and 120 million or so unique TCR beta sequences from about 179 million T cells were reported. To predict cytomegalovirus infection status, the study combined high-throughput TCR immunosequencing, statistical association of individual TCRs with disease status, and machine learning. A later analysis re-examined previously published TCR beta repertoires from hundreds of donors and added high-resolution HLA genotyping to investigate patterns of TCR occurrence. HLA typing included class I and class II loci at four-digit resolution. On average, roughly 250,000 unique TCR beta nucleotide sequences were sequenced per donor among more than 350 genotyped donors of the cohort, with about 19% of those sequences being non-productive. Of the approximately 400 genotyped donors, over 70% fell in the genetic ancestry cluster associated with self-reported Caucasian donors. The study profiled the T cell repertoires of around 700 subjects by immunosequencing and related them to cytomegalovirus serostatus. Every repertoire in the discovery cohort had been generated on one and the same sequencing platform. Alongside the repertoire data, information on donor age, sex, ethnicity and CMV serostatus was compiled. An early release that covered some 630 HLA-typed donors contained around 300 gigabases of sequencing data and tens of millions of unique TCR sequences. The later analysis used no new phenotypic data to find candidate immune exposures, relying instead on TCR beta sequences and their occurrence across donors. Typing coverage varied by locus: roughly 629-630 donors for A, B, C, DRB1 and DQB1; approximately 500 for DQA1; 606 for DPA1; approximately 470 for DPB1. Because of strong linkage in the cohort, roughly five DR-DQ haplotypes were treated as single units for association and clustering. To decide whether each TCR beta V gene segment behaved as functional or pseudogenic, an earlier analysis of fewer than 750 of the donors relied on high-throughput TCR beta sequencing. The aim of the study was to test whether cataloging public T cell receptors could identify signatures of past pathogen exposure. Besides the first cohort of roughly 640 subjects, a separate validation cohort made up of roughly 130 different subjects was used. In a later genetic analysis, genome-wide SNP genotypes for 398 of the 666 donors were used, and that subset was treated as a discovery cohort.

The research as a whole found: The study listed 164 TCR beta chains as associated with cytomegalovirus. Approximately 18 rarely observed V segments, including chromosome 9 orphons, were excluded from the earlier analysis of about 610 of the donors because counts were too low. In a later genetic analysis, a missense DCLRE1C variant was associated with V-gene and J-gene trimming of TCR beta chains, and the association was replicated in an independent cohort. In vitro tests confirmed that a few of the cytomegalovirus-associated TCR beta chains recognize cytomegalovirus antigens. A later analysis reported that several top co-occurrence clusters appeared linked to parvovirus B19, influenza, CMV and Epstein-Barr virus. A cluster of highly shared sequence variants was judged likely to be a technical artifact of the sequencing pipeline. CMV serostatus was the only immune exposure information available for the cohort. Only TCR beta chains were sequenced in this cohort, and the absence of alpha or paired-chain data limited detectable features. In a later analysis, HLA-associated TCR beta chains showed more clonal expansion and lower generation probabilities than non-associated chains that were equally common. The classifier was reported to diagnose cytomegalovirus status with high specificity and sensitivity in both the original cohort and the validation cohort. At a false discovery rate of 0.05, a later analysis linked about 16,000 TCR beta sequences to specific HLA alleles. Some IMGT-functional V segments, including TRBV6-2 and TRBV6-3, could not be told apart with the 87-base-pair reads, so those segments were excluded. A later analysis found that TCR association rates varied across HLA loci, with DRB1 alleles showing the most associated TCRs and HLA-C alleles the fewest. A later genetic analysis reported fewer N-insertions in productive TCRs among donors in an Asian-associated ancestry cluster than the roughly 620-donor mean. Linkage disequilibrium might explain the correlated functional status among segregating V segments, but an unknown experimental factor could not be ruled out. A later analysis found that most CMV-associated TCR beta chains appeared HLA-restricted, with HLA associations seemingly driven largely by CMV exposure. HLA typing was unavailable for some donors at each locus, so association tests used only the typed subset. The authors suggested that the approach could potentially be extended to other disease states and immunological phenotypes. A further reported finding was that TCR beta sequences accurately predicted the HLA-A and HLA-B alleles for most subjects in the first cohort. When HLA alleles, especially DR and DQ, strongly co-occurred, TCR associations were difficult to assign to individual alleles. Across donors, most TCR sequences were observed very rarely, whereas some public TCRs were present in many individuals. An earlier analysis of approximately 500 of the donors showed that most TCR beta V segments appeared in productive rearrangements either about 90% or about 30% of the time, which broadly matched IMGT annotations. Roughly uniform sequencing depth across donors was assumed in presence/absence analyses, although this assumption may not hold.

The library relied on the immunoSEQ multiplex PCR assay. For the multiplex PCR, a mixture combining 60 forward primers for TCR Vbeta segments and 13 reverse primers for TCR Jbeta segments was used. Amplification of the CDR3 region of rearranged TCR beta genes was performed with a multiplex PCR assay on genomic DNA. The amplified TCR beta libraries were sequenced on the Illumina HiSeq System as 87-base-pair reads. Per the authors' processing: Across the roughly 670 repertoires, a later analysis counted 60 million to 90 million unique TCR beta chains, roughly 11 million of which were shared by at least two donors. A nearest-neighbor algorithm error-corrected the raw reads and collapsed the reads into unique sequences, merging closely related sequences to remove PCR and sequencing errors. Alignment of CDR3 sequences to IMGT reference sequences was used to assign V, D and J gene segments. For a sequence to be retained, at least a six-nucleotide match to both a V gene segment and a J gene segment was required. A rearrangement was called productive if the CDR3 had no stop codons and remained in frame with V and J, and every other rearrangement was called non-productive. CDR3 was defined by IMGT convention, running from the second conserved V-encoded cysteine to the conserved J-encoded phenylalanine. The earlier analysis of about 530 of the donors excluded any sequence lacking an unambiguous match to a single V gene segment. In an earlier analysis of 587 of the donors, V segments were called functional above 56.7% productive rearrangements and were called segregating when the between-donor standard deviation exceeded 5%. A statistical classification framework was built for diagnosing cytomegalovirus status from the catalog of TCR beta chain sequences. A later analysis assigned V and J genes by comparing TCR nucleotide sequences with IMGT/GENE-DB human TR gene sequences. Using the TCRdist pipeline, a later analysis assigned CDR3 sequences along with most-parsimonious VDJ recombination scenarios. A later analysis defined each TCR beta chain by its CDR3 amino acid sequence plus V-gene family, and excluded reads lacking a unique V-gene family. A later analysis removed roughly 590 highly shared, low-generation-probability nucleotide sequences to deal with suspected cross-contamination and a sequencing artifact. A later analysis calculated a clonal expansion index for each public chain from normalized within-repertoire ranks of inferred template counts. In a later analysis, generation probabilities were computed using a VDJ recombination model fitted to out-of-frame rearrangements, and the results were checked against IGoR. Hypergeometric tests were used in a later analysis to score TCR-TCR, TCR-HLA and TCR-CMV co-occurrence, with a repertoire-size bias correction applied to the TCR pairs. A later analysis estimated false discovery rates by permuting HLA or CMV assignments 20 times. A later analysis grouped co-occurring TCRs with DBSCAN, adding TCRdist sequence similarity when clustering within HLA-allele-positive subsets. Co-occurrence clustering excluded repertoires with fewer than 30,000 or more than 120,000 public chains, plus five with anomalous nucleotide sharing. Here the immuneACCESS table is served through TCRdb, limited to in-frame sequences with V and J called. Missing clones are a known gap in these copies; in checked studies unresolved V genes cover under half, and the rest lacks a known reason. V, J and clone size reflect that table, while D and trimming were determined from the DNA. The sample table lists around 130,000 clones, about 70% of them with a count of one. The ten largest account for 2% to 2.5% of the sample.

In total, approximately 610 healthy bone marrow donors made up the cohort. At the time of sampling, all cohort members were nominally healthy, though unrecorded immune exposures were likely present. The donor tested CMV seropositive and was one of the 289 seropositive cohort members. Every donor gave a peripheral blood sample, and the peripheral blood mononuclear cells from that sample were used for TCR beta sequencing. The Qiagen DNeasy Blood Extraction Kit was used to extract genomic DNA from the blood cell samples. To note about this clone: Its recognized antigen is unknown. There are no base qualities to consult, and no much larger clone falls within one base.

CDR1 and CDR2 are drawn from the germline V gene: LGHNA, YSLEER. The CDR3, from cysteine to phenylalanine, totals 18 residues. Here the CDR3 DNA is all that survives: 54 bases in frame from base 1. Trimming takes 3 bases off V and 6 bases off J; junction bases not matched to a gene: 18. The TCR sequence derives from a woman aged 40 to 50 in good health and CMV-seropositive. What was sequenced was PBMCs. The V and J segments used are TRBV4-3 and TRBJ2-3, with TRBD1 identical over 7 junction bases. The nucleotides read TGCGCCAGCAGCCAGGAATACCGTACAGGGGCCTCGAGTGATACGCAGTATTTT. Translation gives CASSQEYRTGASSDTQYF.